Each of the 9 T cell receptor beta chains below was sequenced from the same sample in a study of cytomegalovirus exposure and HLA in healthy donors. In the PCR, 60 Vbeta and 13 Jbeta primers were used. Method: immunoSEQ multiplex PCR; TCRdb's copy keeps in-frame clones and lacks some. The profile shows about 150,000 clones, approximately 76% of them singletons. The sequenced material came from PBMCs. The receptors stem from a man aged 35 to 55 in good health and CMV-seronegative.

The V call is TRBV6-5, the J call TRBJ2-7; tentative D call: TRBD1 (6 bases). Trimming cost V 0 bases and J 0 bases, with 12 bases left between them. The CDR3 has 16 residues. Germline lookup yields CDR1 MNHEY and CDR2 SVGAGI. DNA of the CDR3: TGTGCCAGCAGTTACTCCCGGACAGTGGGCTCCTACGAGCAGTACTTC. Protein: CASSYSRTVGSYEQYF.

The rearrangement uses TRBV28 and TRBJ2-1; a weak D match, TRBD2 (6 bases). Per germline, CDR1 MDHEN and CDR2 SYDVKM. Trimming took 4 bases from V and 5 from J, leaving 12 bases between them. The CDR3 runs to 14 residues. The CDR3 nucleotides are TGTGCCAGCAGTTCCGGGAGTCTACACAATGAGCAGTTCTTC. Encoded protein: CASSSGSLHNEQFF.

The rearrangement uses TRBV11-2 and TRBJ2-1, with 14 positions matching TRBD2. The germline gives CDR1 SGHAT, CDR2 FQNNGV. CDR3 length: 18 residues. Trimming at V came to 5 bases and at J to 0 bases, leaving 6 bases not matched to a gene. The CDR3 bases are TGTGCCAGCAGCGTCCGACTAGCGGGAGGGTTCTCCTACAATGAGCAGTTCTTC. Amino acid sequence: CASSVRLAGGFSYNEQFF.

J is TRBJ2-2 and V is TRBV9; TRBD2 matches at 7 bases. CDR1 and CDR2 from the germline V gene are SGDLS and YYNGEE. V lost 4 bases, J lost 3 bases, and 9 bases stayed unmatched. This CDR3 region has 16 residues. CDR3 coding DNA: TGTGCCAGCAGCTCCGGAGCGGGGAGCGACACCGGGGAGCTGTTTTTT. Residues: CASSSGAGSDTGELFF. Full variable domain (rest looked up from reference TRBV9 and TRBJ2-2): DSGVTQTPKHLITATGQRVTLRCSPRSGDLSVYWYQQSLDQGLQFLIQYYNGEERAKGNILERFSAQQFPDLHSELNLSSLELGDSALYFCASSSGAGSDTGELFFGEGSRLTVL.

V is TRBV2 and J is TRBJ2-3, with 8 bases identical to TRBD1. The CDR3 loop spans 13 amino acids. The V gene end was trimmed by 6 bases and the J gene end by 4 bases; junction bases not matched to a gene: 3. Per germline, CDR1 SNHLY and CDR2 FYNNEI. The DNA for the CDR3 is TGTGCCAGCAGCCAACAGGGGGCAGATACGCAGTATTTT. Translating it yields CASSQQGADTQYF.

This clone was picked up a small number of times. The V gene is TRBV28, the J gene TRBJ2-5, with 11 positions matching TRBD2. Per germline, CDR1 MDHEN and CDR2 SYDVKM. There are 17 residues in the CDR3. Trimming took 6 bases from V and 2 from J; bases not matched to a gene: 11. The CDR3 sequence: CASSPQPGLADQETQYF. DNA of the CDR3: TGTGCCAGCAGCCCTCAACCGGGACTAGCGGATCAAGAGACCCAGTACTTC.

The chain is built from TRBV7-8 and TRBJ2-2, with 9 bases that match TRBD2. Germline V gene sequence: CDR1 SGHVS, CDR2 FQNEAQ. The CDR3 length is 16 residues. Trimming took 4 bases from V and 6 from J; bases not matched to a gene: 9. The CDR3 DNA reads TGTGCCAGCAGCTACGCGGGGGGGCTGGGATCCGGGGAGCTGTTTTTT. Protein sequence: CASSYAGGLGSGELFF.

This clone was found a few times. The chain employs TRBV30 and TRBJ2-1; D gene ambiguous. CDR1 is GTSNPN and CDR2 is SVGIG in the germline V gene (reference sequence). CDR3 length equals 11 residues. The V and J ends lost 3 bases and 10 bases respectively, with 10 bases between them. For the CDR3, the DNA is TGTGCCTGGAGCGATTGGCAGGAGCAGTTCTTC. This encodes CAWSDWQEQFF.

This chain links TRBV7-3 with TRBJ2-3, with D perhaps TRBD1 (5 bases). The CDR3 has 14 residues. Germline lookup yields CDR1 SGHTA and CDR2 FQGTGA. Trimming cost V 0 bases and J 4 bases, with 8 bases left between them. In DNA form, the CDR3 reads TGTGCCAGCAGCTTAACACAGGTGGCAGATACGCAGTATTTT. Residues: CASSLTQVADTQYF.